The 23 T cell receptor beta chains reported below all come from one sample, sequenced in a study of cytomegalovirus exposure and HLA in healthy donors. Vbeta (60) and Jbeta (13) primers were used in the PCR. The assay was immunoSEQ multiplex PCR, and TCRdb's table has in-frame clones only and misses some. This sample's table has about 84,000 clones. The sample comprised PBMCs. The origin of the receptors is a man aged 45-65 years in good health and CMV-seronegative.

The gene calls are TRBV19 and TRBJ1-2, with a weak D call TRBD1 (6 bases). Germline CDR1 is LNHDA and CDR2 is SQIVND (reference sequence). This CDR3 comprises 15 residues. V was clipped by 5 bases and J by 3 bases, with 16 bases between them. The CDR3 spells CASSGGILLDYGYTF. The CDR3, as DNA: TGTGCCAGTAGTGGGGGCATTCTTTTGGACTATGGCTACACCTTC.

The chain is built from TRBV28 and TRBJ2-7; D not certain. The CDR3 extends over 12 amino acids. Germline V gives CDR1 MDHEN, CDR2 SYDVKM. V was pared by 4 bases and J by 7 bases, with 11 bases between. CDR3 protein: CASSSPTTEQYF. CDR3 DNA: TGTGCCAGCAGTTCCCCGACAACTGAGCAGTACTTC.

The chain carries TRBV6-5 and TRBJ2-7, with D perhaps TRBD1 (5 bases). Germline lookup yields CDR1 MNHEY and CDR2 SVGAGI. This CDR3 has 14 amino acids. Trimming removed 2 bases at V and 3 bases at J, with 11 bases between. The CDR3 loop is CASSYAQGGYEQYF. For the CDR3, the DNA is TGTGCCAGCAGTTACGCGCAGGGTGGCTACGAGCAGTACTTC.

The chain has TRBV6-6 and TRBJ1-2; TRBD1 matches 8 bases. The CDR3 is made up of 15 amino acids. V lost 4 bases, J lost 5 bases, and 9 bases stayed unmatched. Germline CDR1 MNHNY, CDR2 SVGAGI (reference sequence). Here the CDR3 reads CASSWGDGQGYGYTF. The CDR3 DNA is TGTGCCAGCAGTTGGGGCGACGGACAGGGATATGGCTACACCTTC.

The V and J genes are TRBV5-1 and TRBJ2-7; no clear D. V gave up 2 bases and J gave up 5 bases, with 11 bases separating them. This CDR3 has 13 residues. Germline loops: CDR1 SGHRS, CDR2 YFSETQ. The CDR3 DNA reads TGCGCCAGCAGCTTCAACAGCAGGAACGAGCAGTACTTC. Its protein product is CASSFNSRNEQYF.

This chain joins TRBV2 and TRBJ2-1; 8 bases are a match to TRBD2. The CDR3 has 14 residues. Germline CDR1 SNHLY, CDR2 FYNNEI. V was pared by 6 bases and J by 2 bases, with 3 bases of the junction left unmatched. The CDR3 sequence: CASSLTSAYNEQFF. CDR3 coding DNA: TGTGCCAGCAGCTTGACTAGCGCCTACAATGAGCAGTTCTTC.

The V call is TRBV10-3, the J call TRBJ1-6; D is unclear. V was pared by 0 bases and J by 0 bases, with 9 bases between. This CDR3 spans 17 amino acids. Per the germline V gene, CDR1 is ENHRY and CDR2 is SYGVKD. CDR3 coding DNA: TGTGCCATCAGTGAGTCGGCCCCTAGCTCCTATAATTCACCCCTCCACTTT. This sequence encodes CAISESAPSSYNSPLHF.

The CDR3 region has the DNA TGTGCCAGCTCACCGCAGGGGTTGAACACTGAAGCTTTCTTT. It yields the protein CASSPQGLNTEAFF. The V gene is TRBV18, the J gene TRBJ1-1; D is perhaps TRBD1 (6 bases). Germline assignment: CDR1 KGHSH and CDR2 LQKENI. CDR3 length: 14 amino acids. The V end was cut by 3 bases, the J end by 0 bases, with 8 bases between.

This sequence joins TRBV28 and TRBJ1-2, with 7 bases that match TRBD1. This CDR3 contains 12 residues. V lost 6 bases and J lost 2; bases outside the gene matches: 0. Germline CDR1 and CDR2: MDHEN and SYDVKM. The CDR3 region is CASRGQNYGYTF. CDR3 coding DNA: TGTGCCAGCAGGGGACAGAACTATGGCTACACCTTC.

The gene calls are TRBV6-5 and TRBJ2-7, with D tentatively TRBD2 (6 bases). The CDR3 sequence is 15 residues long. CDR1 is MNHEY, CDR2 SVGAGI, per germline. V lost 3 bases to trimming and J lost 0 bases, with 12 bases between them. The CDR3 DNA sequence: TGTGCCAGCAGTTATGGAGGGACTGCCTCCTACGAGCAGTACTTC. Translated: CASSYGGTASYEQYF.

J is TRBJ1-2 and V is TRBV21-1; the DNA was not used to check the table's D call, TRBD1. TRBV21-1 is classified as a pseudogene. The CDR3 is 17 amino acids. The CDR3 nucleotides are TGTGCCAGCAGCAAACGGGGACAGGGCCTATTATTTTATGGCTACACCTTC. It codes for CASSKRGQGLLFYGYTF.

The chain is built from TRBV7-8 and TRBJ2-1; 8 bases agree with TRBD1. Germline CDR1 SGHVS, CDR2 FQNEAQ. The trim removed 4 bases at V and 0 bases at J, leaving 2 bases unmatched. The CDR3 has 15 residues. The CDR3 protein is CASSSGQGSYNEQFF. The CDR3 nucleotides are TGTGCCAGCAGCTCTGGACAGGGCTCCTACAATGAGCAGTTCTTC.

This chain uses TRBV20-1 with TRBJ1-1; possible D gene TRBD1, 5 bases. Germline V CDR1 and CDR2: DFQATT, SNEGSKA (reference sequence). The CDR3 loop spans 11 amino acids. Trimming cost V 7 bases and J 5 bases, with 11 bases left between them. The CDR3: CSVWGTTEAFF. The DNA for the CDR3 is TGCAGTGTGTGGGGGACTACTGAAGCTTTCTTT.

This chain's CDR3 is CASSLQNQPQHF. Here the CDR3 DNA reads TGTGCCAGTAGTCTACAGAATCAGCCCCAGCATTTT. The chain carries TRBV19 and TRBJ1-5; D gene unclear. The CDR3 has 12 amino acids. CDR1 and CDR2 (germline): LNHDA, SQIVND (reference sequence). V was shortened by 5 bases and J by 4 bases, with 6 bases between the two germline ends.

The chain joins TRBV9 to TRBJ1-1; the D gene is possibly TRBD1 (5 bases). Looked up from germline, CDR1 is SGDLS and CDR2 is YYNGEE. The CDR3 is made up of 15 amino acids. Trimming took off 2 bases at V and 6 bases at J, with 17 bases between the two ends. The CDR3 DNA reads as TGTGCCAGCAGCGTTAGCGGAGAGGGGTTACCTGAAGCTTTCTTT. This encodes CASSVSGEGLPEAFF.

The V and J genes are TRBV6-6 and TRBJ2-1; maybe TRBD1 (6 bases). V was pared by 6 bases and J by 7 bases, with 10 bases between. This CDR3 is built from 12 residues. Looked up from germline, CDR1 is MNHNY and CDR2 is SVGAGI (reference sequence). DNA for the CDR3: TGTGCCAGCAGCTCACAGGGTAATGAGCAGTTCTTC. Its translation is CASSSQGNEQFF.

This chain joins TRBV7-2 and TRBJ1-5; TRBD1 matches 7 bases. Germline CDR1 SGHTA, CDR2 FQGNSA. The CDR3 totals 16 residues. J lost 4 bases, V lost 3 bases, and 9 bases had no gene match. CDR3 sequence (DNA): TGTGCCAGCAGCTTGAATACAGGGGTACTGAATCAGCCCCAGCATTTT. Translation: CASSLNTGVLNQPQHF.

The chain combines TRBV6-6 with TRBJ1-1; 7 nucleotides line up with TRBD1. Germline V gene data show CDR1 as MNHNY and CDR2 as SVGAGI (reference sequence). The CDR3 totals 15 residues. V was clipped by 7 bases and J by 8 bases; unmatched bases: 16. As DNA, the CDR3 is TGTGCCAGCAACCACCTAAGGGACAGCCCTGGAGAAGCTTTCTTT. This translates into CASNHLRDSPGEAFF.

This chain links TRBV6-5 with TRBJ2-5; tentative D call: TRBD2 (7 bases). The J call may be wrong; the DNA end is better matched by TRBJ2-7. Germline loops: CDR1 MNHEY, CDR2 SVGAGI. The CDR3 length is 15 residues. The CDR3 is CASSYSRGGAYEQYF. The CDR3 coding sequence is TGTGCCAGCAGTTACTCGAGGGGGGGGGCCTACGAGCAGTACTTC.

The V call is TRBV6-5, the J call TRBJ1-4, with D maybe TRBD1 (5 bases). Looked up from germline, CDR1 is MNHEY and CDR2 is SVGAGI. This CDR3 comprises 14 residues. Trimming stripped 6 bases from V and 7 bases from J, with 15 bases between. CDR3 nucleotide sequence: TGTGCCAGCAGCCAGACAGCAAGGCGTGAAAAACTGTTTTTT. This codes for CASSQTARREKLFF.

The genes are TRBV18 and TRBJ2-5; no reliable D call. This CDR3 has 14 residues. Germline loops: CDR1 KGHSH, CDR2 LQKENI. Trimming stripped 1 base from V and 4 bases from J, with 10 bases between. The CDR3 region has the DNA TGTGCCAGCTCACCACAAAGCGACTCAGAGACCCAGTACTTC. Its translation is CASSPQSDSETQYF.

The chain uses TRBV5-6 and TRBJ1-2, with 8 positions matching TRBD1. This CDR3 has 13 residues. The V gene's germline CDR1 is SGHDT and CDR2 YYEEEE. V shed 4 bases, J shed 7 bases, and the junction held 6 bases outside the gene matches. The CDR3 protein is CASSVRQGPGYTF. CDR3 DNA sequence: TGTGCCAGCAGCGTTCGACAGGGGCCTGGCTACACCTTC.

The chain couples TRBV5-5 to TRBJ2-1, with TRBD1 matching over 9 bases. This CDR3 comprises 15 residues. J gave up 5 bases and V 4 bases, and 7 bases lay outside the gene matches. Germline CDR1 is SGHKS and CDR2 is YYEKEE (reference sequence). Here the CDR3 reads CASSRTGTGNNEQFF. In DNA form, the CDR3 reads TGTGCCAGCAGCCGAACCGGGACAGGGAACAATGAGCAGTTCTTC.